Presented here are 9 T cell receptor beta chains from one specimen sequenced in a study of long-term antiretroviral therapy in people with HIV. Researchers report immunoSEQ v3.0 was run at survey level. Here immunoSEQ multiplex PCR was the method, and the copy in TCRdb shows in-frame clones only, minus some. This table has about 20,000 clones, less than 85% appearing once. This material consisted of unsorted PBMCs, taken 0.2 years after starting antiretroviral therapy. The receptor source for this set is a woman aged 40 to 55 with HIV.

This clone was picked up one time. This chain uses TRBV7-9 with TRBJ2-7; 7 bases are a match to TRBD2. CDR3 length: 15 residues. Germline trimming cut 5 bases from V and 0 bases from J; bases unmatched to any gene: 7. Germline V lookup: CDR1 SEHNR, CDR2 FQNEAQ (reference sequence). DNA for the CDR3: TGTGCCAGCAGCCCCCCCAGGACTAGCTCCTACGAGCAGTACTTC. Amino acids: CASSPPRTSSYEQYF. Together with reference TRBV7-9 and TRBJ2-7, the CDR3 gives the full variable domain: DTGVSQNPRHKITKRGQNVTFRCDPISEHNRLYWYRQTLGQGPEFLTYFQNEAQLEKSRLLSDRFSAERPKGSFSTLEIQRTEQGDSAMYLCASSPPRTSSYEQYFGPGTRLTVT.

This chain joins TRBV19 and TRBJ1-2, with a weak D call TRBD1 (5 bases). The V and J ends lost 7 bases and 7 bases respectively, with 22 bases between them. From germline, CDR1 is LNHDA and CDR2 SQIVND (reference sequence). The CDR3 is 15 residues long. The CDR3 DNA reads TGTGCCAGTACCGAGTCTACCCAAGGGGATAGTGGCTACACCTTC. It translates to CASTESTQGDSGYTF. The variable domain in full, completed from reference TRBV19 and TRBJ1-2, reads DGGITQSPKYLFRKEGQNVTLSCEQNLNHDAMYWYRQDPGQGLRLIYYSQIVNDFQKGDIAEGYSVSREKKESFPLTVTSAQKNPTAFYLCASTESTQGDSGYTFGSGTRLTVV.

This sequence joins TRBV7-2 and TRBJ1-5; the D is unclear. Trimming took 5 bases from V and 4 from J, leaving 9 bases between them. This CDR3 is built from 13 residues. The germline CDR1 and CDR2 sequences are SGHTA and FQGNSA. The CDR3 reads CASSRQPNQPQHF. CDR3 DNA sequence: TGTGCCAGCAGCAGGCAGCCTAATCAGCCCCAGCATTTT.

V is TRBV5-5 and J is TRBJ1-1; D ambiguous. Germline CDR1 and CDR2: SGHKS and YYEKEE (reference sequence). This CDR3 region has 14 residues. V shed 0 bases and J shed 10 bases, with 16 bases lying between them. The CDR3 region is CASSLAYPSETAFF. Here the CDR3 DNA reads TGTGCCAGCAGCTTGGCCTATCCCTCGGAGACAGCTTTCTTT.

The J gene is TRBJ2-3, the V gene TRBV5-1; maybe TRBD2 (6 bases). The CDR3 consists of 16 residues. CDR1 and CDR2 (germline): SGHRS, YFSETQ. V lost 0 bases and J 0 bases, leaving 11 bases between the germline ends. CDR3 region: CASSLAAGPSTDTQYF. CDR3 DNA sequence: TGCGCCAGCAGCTTGGCCGCGGGACCAAGCACAGATACGCAGTATTTT.

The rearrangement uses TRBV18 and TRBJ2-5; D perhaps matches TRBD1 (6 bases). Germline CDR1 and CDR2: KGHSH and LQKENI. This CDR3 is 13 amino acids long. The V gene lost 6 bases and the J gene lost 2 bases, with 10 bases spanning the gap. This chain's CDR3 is CASSQGTQETQYF. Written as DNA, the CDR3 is TGTGCCAGCTCCCAGGGGACGCAAGAGACCCAGTACTTC.

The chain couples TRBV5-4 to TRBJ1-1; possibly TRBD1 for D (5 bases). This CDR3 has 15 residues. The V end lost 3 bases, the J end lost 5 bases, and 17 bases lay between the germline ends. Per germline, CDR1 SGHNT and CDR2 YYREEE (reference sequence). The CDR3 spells CASSSPGTGGTEAFF. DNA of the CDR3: TGTGCCAGCAGCTCACCGGGGACCGGGGGGACTGAAGCTTTCTTT.

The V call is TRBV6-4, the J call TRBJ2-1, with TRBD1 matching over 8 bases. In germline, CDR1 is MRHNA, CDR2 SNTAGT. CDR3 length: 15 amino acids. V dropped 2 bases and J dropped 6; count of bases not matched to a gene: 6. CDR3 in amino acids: CASSDPDRAINEQFF. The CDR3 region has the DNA TGTGCCAGCAGTGACCCGGACAGGGCGATCAATGAGCAGTTCTTC.

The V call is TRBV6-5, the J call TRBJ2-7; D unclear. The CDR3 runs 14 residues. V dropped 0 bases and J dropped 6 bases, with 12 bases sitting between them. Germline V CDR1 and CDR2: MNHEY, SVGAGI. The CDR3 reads CASSYSKTGSEQYF. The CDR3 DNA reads TGTGCCAGCAGTTACTCGAAAACGGGCAGCGAGCAGTACTTC.